Below are 17 T cell receptor beta chains sequenced from a single sample in a study of T cell responses to AZD1222 COVID-19 vaccine. Libraries were prepared by immunoSEQ multiplex PCR; TCRdb keeps only in-frame clonotypes and omits some of them. The sample includes 75,000 to 100,000 clones, 90% seen only once; the top ten take roughly 25%. This specimen consisted of peripheral blood, obtained on day 0 of AZD1222 vaccination. The receptor set was obtained from an adult in good health.

The chain uses TRBV6-2 or TRBV6-3 and TRBJ2-7; D remains ambiguous. Germline assignment: CDR1 MNHEY and CDR2 SVGEGT. Trimming removed 0 bases from V and 0 bases from J, with 9 bases in between. This CDR3 has 15 residues. The chain's CDR3 is CASSYSRRSSYEQYF. The DNA for the CDR3 is TGTGCCAGCAGTTACTCGAGGCGCTCCTCCTACGAGCAGTACTTC.

The table lists this clone with a count of one. The J gene is TRBJ1-2, the V gene TRBV6-5; D is undetermined. Germline loops: CDR1 MNHEY, CDR2 SVGAGI. Trimming took 2 bases from V and 7 from J, leaving 14 bases between them. The CDR3 has 14 amino acids. This CDR3 is CASSYVGVTSGYTF. In nucleotides, the CDR3 is TGTGCCAGCAGTTACGTCGGGGTTACCTCTGGCTACACCTTC.

Only a few counts were recorded for this clone. V gene TRBV27 combines with J gene TRBJ2-1; tentatively, D is TRBD2 (5 bases). V was clipped by 5 bases and J by 7 bases, with 18 bases between them. The germline V gene encodes CDR1 MNHEY and CDR2 SMNVEV (reference sequence). This CDR3 contains 15 residues. In DNA, the CDR3 is TGTGCCAGCAGTCCGATACCGGGGAACCTAAATGAGCAGTTCTTC. Its protein product is CASSPIPGNLNEQFF.

V gene TRBV6-5 combines with J gene TRBJ1-2; maybe TRBD1 (6 bases). V was pared by 6 bases and J by 8 bases, with 16 bases between. This CDR3 is built from 13 residues. Germline V gene lookup returns CDR1 MNHEY and CDR2 SVGAGI. The CDR3 region is CASSQGPRSGYTF. As DNA, the CDR3 is TGTGCCAGCAGCCAGGGGCCGCGGTCGGGCTACACCTTC.

CDR3 bases: TGTGCCAGCAGCCAAGGGACTAGCAGCAATGAGCAGTTCTTC. Translation: CASSQGTSSNEQFF. The chain uses TRBV3-1 (or the pseudogene TRBV3-2) and TRBJ2-1; the match to TRBD2 covers 8 bases. The CDR3 totals 14 residues. Germline lookup yields CDR1 LGHDT and CDR2 YNNKEL (reference sequence). Unmatched junction bases numbered 2, after V lost 1 base and J lost 6 bases.

This sequence joins TRBV18 and TRBJ1-4; 7 nucleotides match TRBD1. The trim removed 2 bases at V and 6 bases at J, leaving 3 bases unmatched. CDR3 length: 14 residues. Germline V CDR1 and CDR2: KGHSH, LQKENI. The CDR3 here is CASSPNRGDEKLFF. In DNA form, the CDR3 reads TGTGCCAGCTCACCAAACAGGGGAGATGAAAAACTGTTTTTT.

The chain is built from TRBV28 and TRBJ2-2; 8 positions match TRBD1. J gave up 6 bases and V 5 bases, and 8 bases lay outside the gene matches. The CDR3 contains 15 residues. Looked up from germline, CDR1 is MDHEN and CDR2 is SYDVKM. The CDR3 loop is CASSQGQAIPGELFF. For the CDR3, the DNA is TGTGCCAGCAGTCAGGGACAGGCGATACCCGGGGAGCTGTTTTTT. The full variable domain, rest sourced from reference TRBV28 and TRBJ2-2, is DVKVTQSSRYLVKRTGEKVFLECVQDMDHENMFWYRQDPGLGLRLIYFSYDVKMKEKGDIPEGYSVSREKKERFSLILESASTNQTSMYLCASSQGQAIPGELFFGEGSRLTVL.

This chain uses TRBV7-9 with TRBJ2-7; 8 bases align to TRBD1. This CDR3 region has 14 residues. Losses at the gene ends were 5 bases for V and 7 bases for J; bases not matched to a gene: 10. The germline gives CDR1 SEHNR, CDR2 FQNEAQ (reference sequence). The CDR3 sequence is CASSADRDPREQYF. The CDR3 DNA reads TGTGCCAGCAGCGCGGACAGGGACCCTAGGGAGCAGTACTTC.

V is TRBV29-1 and J is TRBJ1-1; 10 nucleotides agree with TRBD1. The germline V gene encodes CDR1 SQVTM and CDR2 ANQGSEA. The ends lost 6 bases at V and 5 bases at J; junction bases unmatched: 3. CDR3 length: 12 amino acids. The CDR3: CSVGTGVTEAFF. CDR3 in DNA: TGCAGCGTCGGGACAGGGGTTACTGAAGCTTTCTTT.

The chain combines TRBV9 with TRBJ1-5; tentatively, D is TRBD1 (5 bases). Per the germline V gene, CDR1 is SGDLS and CDR2 is YYNGEE. Trimming removed 0 bases at V and 5 bases at J, with 12 bases between. The CDR3 has 15 amino acids. Here the CDR3 reads CASSVEAGRDQPQHF. Written as DNA, the CDR3 is TGTGCCAGCAGCGTAGAGGCAGGGAGGGATCAGCCCCAGCATTTT.

The chain employs TRBV19 and TRBJ1-4; maybe TRBD1 (6 bases). V lost 3 bases to trimming and J lost 8 bases, with 16 bases between them. From germline, CDR1 is LNHDA and CDR2 SQIVND (reference sequence). The CDR3 spans 15 residues. CDR3 residues: CASSIERGRGEKLFF. CDR3 coding DNA: TGTGCCAGTAGTATTGAGCGGGGGCGAGGCGAAAAACTGTTTTTT.

By sample share, this clone is medium-sized. The V call is TRBV7-9, the J call TRBJ2-2; 9 bases are shared with TRBD2. CDR1 and CDR2 (germline): SEHNR, FQNEAQ (reference sequence). V lost 5 bases, J lost 4 bases, and 8 bases stayed unmatched. The CDR3 runs 16 residues. Here the CDR3 DNA reads TGTGCCAGCAGCACGCTTGCGGGAGGGCGCACCGGGGAGCTGTTTTTT. This codes for CASSTLAGGRTGELFF.

The genes are TRBV18 and TRBJ2-5, with 9 bases that match TRBD2. With 3 bases clipped from V and 5 bases from J, the junction kept 4 bases outside the gene matches. The CDR3 has 14 amino acids. Germline CDR1 reads KGHSH; CDR2 reads LQKENI. For the CDR3, the DNA is TGTGCCAGCTCACCGCGGGGGGGACGGGAGACCCAGTACTTC. This gives the protein CASSPRGGRETQYF.

Of note for this clone: At the DNA level, this CDR3 is encoded by other sequences in the same sample as well. The chain has TRBV5-6 and TRBJ2-7; D ambiguous. CDR1 and CDR2 from the germline V gene are SGHDT and YYEEEE. V was trimmed by 0 bases and J by 1 base, leaving 5 bases between them. CDR3 length: 13 amino acids. CDR3 coding DNA: TGTGCCAGCAGCTTGGGGCAGTCCTACGAGCAGTACTTC. Amino acid sequence: CASSLGQSYEQYF.

The rearrangement links TRBV5-8 to TRBJ1-5, with 7 bases that match TRBD1. Trimming took 0 bases from V and 6 from J; bases not matched to a gene: 6. Looked up from germline, CDR1 is SGHTS and CDR2 is YDEGEE. The CDR3 has 15 amino acids. CDR3 loop: CASSLATGRRQPQHF. DNA of the CDR3: TGTGCCAGCAGCTTGGCGACAGGGAGGCGTCAGCCCCAGCATTTT.

V usage is TRBV11-2 and J usage is TRBJ2-3; 8 bases agree with TRBD1. V shed 1 base, J shed 6 bases, and the junction held 12 bases outside the gene matches. The germline gives CDR1 SGHAT, CDR2 FQNNGV. This CDR3 has 17 residues. The CDR3 nucleotides read TGTGCCAGCAGCTTAGGGGCTTCGGGGACAGGTGCCGATACGCAGTATTTT. This codes for CASSLGASGTGADTQYF.

CDR3 sequence: CASSPILVGYTF. The CDR3 DNA reads TGTGCCAGCAGCCCGATTCTCGTGGGCTACACCTTC. The V and J genes are TRBV7-2 and TRBJ1-2; D is undetermined. Trimming stripped 5 bases from V and 8 bases from J, with 12 bases between. Germline CDR1 reads SGHTA; CDR2 reads FQGNSA. This CDR3 has 12 amino acids.